The rows below give T cell receptor beta chains drawn from one sample of a study of shared clonotypes between healthy human individuals. TCRdb keeps only in-frame clones here, not all; method: immunoSEQ multiplex PCR. The sample yields around 500,000 clones, roughly 85% seen once. Sequencing used PBMCs. These receptors were collected from a woman aged 40 to 55 in good health. Some clones in this sample may be carry-over from other donors' samples. The CDR3 runs from the conserved cysteine through the conserved F or W. D genes are given only for firm matches. Some rows have no size entry. The others give once, few or many, or a class for an expanded clone.

j_gene,v_gene,abundance,d_gene,CDR3aa,CDR3nt
TRBJ2-1,TRBV29-1,.,TRBD2,CSVGGLAGESYNEQFF,TGCAGCGTTGGGGGACTAGCGGGGGAATCCTACAATGAGCAGTTCTTC
TRBJ1-1,TRBV7-9,few,.,CASSFAEDTEAFF,TGTGCCAGCAGCTTCGCCGAAGACACTGAAGCTTTCTTT
TRBJ2-7,TRBV5-4,.,TRBD2,CASSPVSGSSGEQYF,TGTGCCAGCAGCCCCGTCAGCGGGAGTAGTGGAGAGCAGTACTTC
TRBJ2-1,TRBV11-3,.,.,CASSLGGSYNEQFF,TGTGCCAGCAGCTTAGGCGGGTCCTACAATGAGCAGTTCTTC
TRBJ2-2,TRBV7-8,.,.,CASSLVRANTGELFF,TGTGCCAGCAGCTTAGTTCGAGCGAACACCGGGGAGCTGTTTTTT
TRBJ1-4,TRBV7-9,.,TRBD1,CASSLGQGNEKLFF,TGTGCCAGCAGCTTGGGACAGGGAAATGAAAAACTGTTTTTT
TRBJ1-3,TRBV14,.,.,CASSQDPLGNTIYF,TGTGCCAGCAGCCAAGATCCCCTGGGAAACACCATATATTTT
TRBJ2-1,TRBV7-3,many,.,CASSLGSTEQFF,TGTGCCAGCAGCTTAGGGTCCACTGAGCAGTTCTTC
TRBJ2-1,TRBV18,.,TRBD1,CASQRAGGDEQFF,TGTGCCAGCCAAAGGGCAGGGGGCGATGAGCAGTTCTTC
TRBJ2-3,TRBV7-8,.,TRBD2,CASSLASSGTDTQYF,TGTGCCAGCAGCTTAGCGTCTAGCGGGACAGATACGCAGTATTTT